Shown below are 23 T cell receptor beta chains from a single sample sequenced in a study of regulatory T cells in long-lasting Graves disease. Noted time point: persistent/refractory GD, antithyroid drugs over 5 years with positive TRAb. RNA extracted from PBMCs served as the sequencing template. The authors built TCR beta libraries using iRepertoire HTBI primers and Arm-PCR of CDR3 regions. One entry per CDR3 protein results from TCRdb running MiXCR on the multiplex PCR reads. The sample yields about 470,000 distinct CDR3 sequences, roughly 21% seen once. Here the sequenced sample was peripheral blood mononuclear cells (PBMCs), taken when the disease was refractory, from a patient treated with antithyroid drugs. The receptors come from a female donor with Graves disease.

The V call is TRBV7-2, the J call TRBJ1-6; the D is unclear. V shed 7 bases and J shed 8 bases, with 12 bases lying between them. The CDR3 covers 13 residues. Germline V gene sequence: CDR1 SGHTA, CDR2 FQGNSA. The CDR3 DNA follows: TGTGCCAGCAACCCCGCTTGGGATTCACCCCTCCACTTT. It yields the protein CASNPAWDSPLHF.

This clonotype was seen a few times. The chain joins TRBV20-1 to TRBJ2-7; no clear D. The germline gives CDR1 DFQATT, CDR2 SNEGSKA (reference sequence). The CDR3 is 15 residues long. V was clipped by 0 bases and J by 5 bases, with 17 bases between them. This CDR3 is CSARDLGLELNEQYF. As DNA, the CDR3 is TGCAGTGCTAGAGATCTCGGGCTAGAGTTGAACGAGCAGTACTTC.

V is TRBV6-2 or TRBV6-3 and J is TRBJ2-2, with TRBD1 matching over 7 bases. Germline V gene sequence: CDR1 MNHEY, CDR2 SVGEGT. This CDR3 is built from 15 residues. V was pared by 1 base and J by 6 bases, with 5 bases of the junction left unmatched. The CDR3 is CASSYLTGVPGELFF. The CDR3 nucleotides are TGTGCCAGCAGTTACTTAACAGGGGTTCCCGGGGAGCTGTTTTTT.

The chain couples TRBV19 to TRBJ1-4, with 11 bases lining up with TRBD1. Per the germline V gene, CDR1 is LNHDA and CDR2 is SQIVND (reference sequence). The trim removed 6 bases at V and 3 bases at J, leaving 3 bases unmatched. The CDR3 is 15 residues long. The CDR3 sequence is CASRRTGGPNEKLFF. As DNA, the CDR3 is TGTGCCAGTAGACGGACAGGGGGCCCTAATGAAAAACTGTTTTTT.

Here the CDR3 reads CASTSLNTEAFF. The CDR3, as DNA: TGTGCCAGCACCTCGTTAAACACTGAAGCTTTCTTT. V and J are TRBV6-1 and TRBJ1-1; D gene uncertain. The ends were cut back, 7 bases at V and 2 bases at J, with 8 bases in the middle. The germline gives CDR1 MNHNS, CDR2 SASEGT. This CDR3 contains 12 residues.

This clonotype was recorded many times. The V gene is TRBV7-2, the J gene TRBJ1-1, with D uncertain. The CDR3 totals 12 residues. With 6 bases removed from V and 11 bases from J, the gap between germline ends came to 16 bases. The germline CDR1 and CDR2 sequences are SGHTA and FQGNSA. As DNA, the CDR3 is TGTGCCAGCAGGTCGGGTTCCGTAGTTGCTTTCTTT. This codes for CASRSGSVVAFF.

As to this clonotype: One end of the junction fails to match germline, which may point to a read error. The chain combines TRBV3-1 with TRBJ2-7; the D is unclear. This CDR3 region has 14 residues. Germline V gene sequence: CDR1 LGHDT, CDR2 YNNKEL (reference sequence). CDR3 region: CASSQDRVSCEQYF. DNA of the CDR3: TGTGCCAGCAGCCAAGATCGGGTGTCCTGCGAGCAGTACTTC.

Many counts were recorded for this clonotype. V gene TRBV6-1 combines with J gene TRBJ1-2; D gene uncertain. With 5 bases removed from V and 2 bases from J, the gap between germline ends came to 12 bases. The CDR3 extends over 14 amino acids. CDR1 and CDR2 (germline): MNHNS, SASEGT. The CDR3 reads CASSRLGRNYGYTF. The CDR3 nucleotides are TGTGCCAGCAGTAGATTAGGACGGAACTATGGCTACACCTTC.

This clonotype appeared many times. The rearrangement joins TRBV20-1 to TRBJ2-7; D could derive from TRBD1 or TRBD2 (5 bases each). The germline V gene encodes CDR1 DFQATT and CDR2 SNEGSKA (reference sequence). V was pared by 6 bases and J by 7 bases, with 16 bases between. CDR3 length equals 12 residues. The CDR3 DNA reads TGCAGTGCCTATCAACGGGGCAGGGAGCAGTACTTC. Its protein is CSAYQRGREQYF.

This clonotype has just a few counts. The chain has TRBV29-1 and TRBJ2-2; D remains unclear. V shed 7 bases and J shed 3 bases, with 15 bases lying between them. CDR3 length: 14 residues. Per the germline V gene, CDR1 is SQVTM and CDR2 is ANQGSEA. CDR3 coding DNA: TGCAGCGCAACCGGCCTTTCTCACACCGGGGAGCTGTTTTTT. It yields the protein CSATGLSHTGELFF.

Ten or more counts support this clonotype. The chain joins TRBV20-1 to TRBJ1-5; D might be TRBD1 (5 bases). CDR3 length: 13 residues. The V end was cut by 7 bases, the J end by 7 bases, with 17 bases between. From germline, CDR1 is DFQATT and CDR2 SNEGSKA (reference sequence). In nucleotides, the CDR3 is TGCAGTGGTAGTGGGGGTGGAGACCAGCCCCAGCATTTT. This translates into CSGSGGGDQPQHF.

The chain combines TRBV7-8 with TRBJ2-1; TRBD1 or TRBD2 may be the D gene (5 bases each). Germline V gene sequence: CDR1 SGHVS, CDR2 FQNEAQ. The CDR3 has 17 residues. Trimming shortened V by 5 bases and J by 0 bases, and 17 bases separated the two germline ends. The CDR3 DNA follows: TGTGCCAGCAGCGTTCTAGCTTGGGGCAGCTCCTACAATGAGCAGTTCTTC. Its translation: CASSVLAWGSSYNEQFF.

Only a few counts were recorded for this clonotype. The chain joins TRBV28 to TRBJ2-3, with 10 bases identical to TRBD2. V lost 4 bases, J lost 6 bases, and 10 bases stayed unmatched. The CDR3 length is 16 residues. CDR1 MDHEN and CDR2 SYDVKM come from the germline V gene. The CDR3 DNA follows: TGTGCCAGCAGTTCAGGGCTAGCGGGGGCAGTCGATACGCAGTATTTT. This encodes CASSSGLAGAVDTQYF.

This clonotype was detected many times. V usage is TRBV7-2 and J usage is TRBJ1-5; perhaps TRBD1 as D (6 bases). V was clipped by 7 bases and J by 3 bases, with 13 bases between them. Germline V gene sequence: CDR1 SGHTA, CDR2 FQGNSA. The CDR3 is made up of 14 amino acids. The CDR3 loop is CASTITGTNQPQHF. The CDR3 DNA is TGTGCCAGCACGATTACAGGGACCAATCAGCCCCAGCATTTT.

As regards this clonotype: A read error may explain this, as a much larger clone is one base away. The DNA for the CDR3 is TGTGCCAGCAGTACCTACACGGTATCCGCTGGAAGCACCATATATTTT. As protein: CASSTYTVSAGSTIYF. The genes are TRBV28 and TRBJ1-3, with D unresolved. The CDR3 extends over 16 amino acids. The germline V gene encodes CDR1 MDHEN and CDR2 SYDVKM.

This clonotype was picked up a small number of times. The chain employs TRBV20-1 and TRBJ1-1; tentatively, D is TRBD1 (5 bases). The length of the CDR3 is 13 residues. The V end lost 1 base, the J end lost 10 bases, and 16 bases lay between the germline ends. Per germline, CDR1 DFQATT and CDR2 SNEGSKA (reference sequence). CDR3 loop: CSARGSMGEAAFF. The CDR3 DNA reads as TGCAGTGCTAGAGGGTCTATGGGGGAGGCAGCTTTCTTT.

In this sample, this clonotype turned up a few times. The chain uses TRBV5-6 and TRBJ2-5, with TRBD2 identical over 11 bases. Trimming took 4 bases from V and 7 from J; bases not matched to a gene: 12. The germline gives CDR1 SGHDT, CDR2 YYEEEE. The CDR3 is 16 residues long. The CDR3 DNA reads TGTGCCAGCAGCGATCTAGCGGGGGGTCCTCAGGGGACCCAGTACTTC. It specifies CASSDLAGGPQGTQYF.

There are a few counts of this clonotype. CDR3 sequence reads: CASSPSGRWQETQYF. In nucleotides, the CDR3 is TGCGCCAGCAGCCCTAGCGGGAGGTGGCAAGAGACCCAGTACTTC. This chain links TRBV5-1 with TRBJ2-5; 11 nucleotides match TRBD2. CDR3 length equals 15 residues. V was clipped by 4 bases and J by 2 bases; unmatched bases: 4. Per germline, CDR1 SGHRS and CDR2 YFSETQ.

This clonotype was seen many times. Written as DNA, the CDR3 is TGTCGCCGGAGGCAGAAAGGCTACACCTTC. It translates to CRRRQKGYTF. The J gene is TRBJ1-2, the V gene TRBV5-6; D call uncertain. The CDR3 runs 10 residues. Germline CDR1 SGHDT, CDR2 YYEEEE.

This clonotype showed up many times. The chain joins TRBV27 to TRBJ1-4; no clear D gene. Trimming removed 1 base at V and 4 bases at J, with 7 bases between. This CDR3 is 14 amino acids long. Germline CDR1 MNHEY, CDR2 SMNVEV (reference sequence). The CDR3 DNA is TGTGCCAGCAGTTTATGGACTGGTAATGAAAAACTGTTTTTT. Its translation: CASSLWTGNEKLFF.

CDR3 coding DNA: TGTGCCAGCAGCCAGGCCGGGACTAGCGTGAGTGAGACCCAGTACTTC. Protein product: CASSQAGTSVSETQYF. The chain recombines TRBV3-1 with TRBJ2-5; 10 nucleotides align to TRBD2. This CDR3 is 16 amino acids long. The J segment lost 5 bases and the V segment lost 3 bases, leaving 9 bases of the junction unmatched. CDR1 LGHDT and CDR2 YNNKEL come from the germline V gene (reference sequence).

This clonotype was seen more than once but under ten times. The chain couples TRBV7-6 to TRBJ1-2; no clear D. CDR1 and CDR2 (germline): SGHVS, FNYEAQ. V was pared by 0 bases and J by 4 bases, with 12 bases between. The CDR3 runs 15 residues. The CDR3 loop is CASSLASEGPYGYTF. CDR3 coding DNA: TGTGCCAGCAGCTTAGCGTCGGAGGGTCCCTATGGCTACACCTTC.

This chain uses TRBV7-9 with TRBJ1-2; D not certain. The V gene lost 9 bases and the J gene lost 6 bases, with 5 bases spanning the gap. Germline-derived CDR1 and CDR2 are SEHNR and FQNEAQ (reference sequence). This CDR3 has 9 residues. The CDR3 DNA follows: TGTGCCAGTGACGATGGCTACACCTTC. This translates into CASDDGYTF.